Listed here is a single TCR beta chain. Its binding antigen is unknown. Base qualities were left out, and no much larger clone turns up one base away. This specimen's treatment or condition label, interpreted: roughly ten-day PBMC culture with coronavirus spike peptide pools or control peptides (ViraFEST assay). To expand antigen-specific T cells with peptide pools and then pick out the expanded clonotypes through TCR sequencing, the study relied on the ViraFEST assay. The convalescent patients' positive SARS-CoV-2 PCR tests fell between March and December 2020, which was before the Alpha, Beta and Delta variants emerged in the United States. PBMCs were cultured at about 2 million per well in IMDM supplemented with roughly 5.2% human AB serum and 9.5 to 10 IU/ml IL-2, with about 11 ug/ml peptide pools added. Half of the culture medium was replaced with fresh IL-2-containing medium on days 3 and 7. After less than 12 days of culture, CD4+ T cells were isolated by negative selection using the EasySep CD4+ T cell isolation kit. PBMCs were separated from whole blood using Ficoll-Paque Plus gradient centrifugation and then either used fresh or cryopreserved at -140C. In general, triplicate wells were set up for every culture condition.

The data were obtained in a study of vaccination and CD4 T cells after COVID-19 (dated by TCRdb to about 2022). In the study overall: Convalescent patients had a positive SARS-CoV-2 result on nasal swab PCR, and of these patients, several had mild disease and one had severe disease. Post-COVID blood samples were collected from convalescent patients a median of about 92 days after diagnosis, with a range of about 30 to 170 days. Participants got two doses of the Pfizer-BioNTech BNT162b2 vaccine (n=8) or two doses of the Moderna mRNA-1273 vaccine (n=2). Post-vaccine blood samples were taken a median of 72 days after the second vaccine dose, with a range of about 14 to 241 days. For stimulating the cultures, overlapping spike peptide pools were used, derived from SARS-CoV-2 as well as from the common cold coronaviruses HCoV-NL63, HCoV-OC43 and HCoV-229E. Six males and four females were included in the convalescent cohort, with two Hispanic individuals, seven Caucasians, two Asians and one multiracial person represented. In approximately eleven COVID-19 convalescent patients and a handful of infection-naive healthy vaccine recipients, the spike-specific CD4+ TCR repertoire before mRNA vaccination was compared with the repertoire after mRNA vaccination. Control cultures received a CEFX viral epitope pool as the positive control, an HIV-1 Nef peptide pool as the negative control, or no peptide.

The library was built by means of PCR. TCR sequencing of DNA from cultured CD4+ T cells used the Oncomine TCR Beta short-read assay at the Johns Hopkins FTIC core. The QIAamp micro DNA kit was used to extract genomic DNA from the cultured CD4+ T cells. Oncomine TCR Beta libraries from cultured CD4+ T cells were pooled using unique dual indexes and sequenced on an Illumina iSeq 100. Per the source publication's procedure: Non-productive sequences were filtered out, and CDR3s that did not start with C, did not end with F or W, or were shorter than 7 amino acids were discarded. Antigen-specific clonotypes were identified using the MANAFEST web application through comparison of peptide-stimulated wells with reference and other culture wells. To be called positive, a clone needed an FDR below 0.05, an odds ratio above 5, and a productive frequency above 0.1% in at least two of three replicate wells. Clonotypes that were significantly expanded in both SARS-CoV-2 spike wells and at least one common cold coronavirus spike condition were defined as cross-reactive. CDR3 homology was assessed with Levenshtein distances (stringdist) and unrooted phylogenetic trees (ape) in R version 3.6.1. TCRdb itself trimmed the public reads at Q25 with fastp, ran MiXCR and retained productive beta chains. When rows share a CDR3 protein, they turn into one entry using the most common DNA and genes. For this entry, the V and J calls and clone size follow TCRdb and not the study's own pipeline. Within this sample are about 11,000 distinct CDR3 sequences, with roughly 82% of them counted one time only. Of the sample, around 16% is held by the ten largest clones.

From the cysteine through the phenylalanine, the CDR3 covers 13 amino acids. CDR3 DNA only is kept here, 39 bases in frame from base 1. CDR1 SEHNR and CDR2 FQNEAQ were looked up in the germline V gene (reference sequence). Unmatched junction bases come to 3, with V trimmed by 5 bases and J by 8 bases. Study-wide conclusions, independent of this receptor: Of the vaccine-specific clones found in convalescent patients, nearly all (304 of 307) were mono-reactive for SARS-CoV-2 spike instead of being cross-reactive with common cold coronaviruses. The median number of SARS-CoV-2-reactive clonotypes rose from under 25 after infection to 38 after vaccination, but the change was not significant. The study included relatively few convalescent patients and did not analyze early timepoints after natural infection. Among convalescent patients, a median approximately 88% of the SARS-CoV-2-reactive clones seen after vaccination appeared only after vaccination, which suggests priming specific to the vaccine.

Sequencing input: CD4+ T cells from blood, cultured in vitro. The receptor chain draws on TRBV7-9 and TRBJ1-5; 10 junctional bases match TRBD1. The sequence derives from a human donor who had recovered from COVID-19. The CDR3 region: CASSRTGGEPQHF. The DNA sequence reads TGTGCCAGCAGCCGGACAGGGGGTGAGCCCCAGCATTTT.